The T cell receptor beta chain under discussion was sequenced for a study of blood T cell repertoires in COVID-19. Generated by immunoSEQ multiplex PCR, the TCRdb table keeps only in-frame clones and is missing some. The table lists about 250,000 clones, approximately 79% of them singletons. This clonotype was obtained from a woman at least 80 years old with active or convalescent COVID-19. Sequenced material: peripheral blood.

CDR3 in amino acids: CASSVNRDQPQHF. The CDR3, as DNA: TGTGCCAGCAGCGTCAACAGGGATCAGCCCCAGCATTTT. This chain connects TRBV7-2 to TRBJ1-5; a possible D gene is TRBD1 (6 bases). The germline V gene encodes CDR1 SGHTA and CDR2 FQGNSA. CDR3 length: 13 amino acids. Trimming cost V 5 bases and J 5 bases, with 10 bases left between them.